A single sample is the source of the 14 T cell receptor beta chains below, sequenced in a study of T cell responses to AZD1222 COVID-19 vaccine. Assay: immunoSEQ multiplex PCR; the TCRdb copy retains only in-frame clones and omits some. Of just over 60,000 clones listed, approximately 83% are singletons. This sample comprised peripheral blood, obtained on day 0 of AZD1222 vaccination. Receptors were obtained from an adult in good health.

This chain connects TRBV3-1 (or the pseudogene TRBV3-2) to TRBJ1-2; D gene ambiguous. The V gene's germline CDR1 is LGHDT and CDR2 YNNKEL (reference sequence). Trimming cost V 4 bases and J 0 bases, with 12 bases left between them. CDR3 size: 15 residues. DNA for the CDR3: TGTGCCAGCAGCCGGAAAGGACGGACTAACTATGGCTACACCTTC. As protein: CASSRKGRTNYGYTF.

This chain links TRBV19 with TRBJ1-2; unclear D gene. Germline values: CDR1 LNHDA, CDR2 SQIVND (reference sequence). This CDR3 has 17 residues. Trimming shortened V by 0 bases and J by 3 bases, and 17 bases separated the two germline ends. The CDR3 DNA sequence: TGTGCCAGTAGTATAGATCGGTTCTCGGGCATCGACTATGGCTACACCTTC. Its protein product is CASSIDRFSGIDYGYTF.

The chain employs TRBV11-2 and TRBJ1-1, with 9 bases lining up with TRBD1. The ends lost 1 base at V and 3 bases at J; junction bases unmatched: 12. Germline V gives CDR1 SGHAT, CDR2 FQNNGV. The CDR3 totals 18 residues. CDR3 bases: TGTGCCAGCAGCTTAGGTACCATGGACAGGGGAACGCACACTGAAGCTTTCTTT. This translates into CASSLGTMDRGTHTEAFF.

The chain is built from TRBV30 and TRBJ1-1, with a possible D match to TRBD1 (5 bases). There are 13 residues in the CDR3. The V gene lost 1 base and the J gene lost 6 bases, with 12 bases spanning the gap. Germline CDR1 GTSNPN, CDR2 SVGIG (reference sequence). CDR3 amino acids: CAWSGTSGPEAFF. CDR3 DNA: TGTGCCTGGAGTGGGACCTCGGGGCCTGAAGCTTTCTTT.

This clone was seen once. The CDR3 nucleotides are TGTGCCAGCAGCTTGGACATCGGTCAGCCCCAGCATTTT. Amino acid sequence: CASSLDIGQPQHF. The V call is TRBV7-6, the J call TRBJ1-5; weak D call: TRBD1 (5 bases). This CDR3 region has 13 residues. Trimming cost V 3 bases and J 6 bases, with 9 bases left between them. Germline CDR1 and CDR2: SGHVS and FNYEAQ.

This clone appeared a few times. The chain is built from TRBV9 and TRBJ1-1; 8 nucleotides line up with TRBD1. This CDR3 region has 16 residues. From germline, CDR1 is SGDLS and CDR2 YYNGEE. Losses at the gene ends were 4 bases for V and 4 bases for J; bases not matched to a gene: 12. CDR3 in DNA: TGTGCCAGCAGCCTCGACAGGGGCGGGGGGGGCACTGAAGCTTTCTTT. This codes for CASSLDRGGGGTEAFF.

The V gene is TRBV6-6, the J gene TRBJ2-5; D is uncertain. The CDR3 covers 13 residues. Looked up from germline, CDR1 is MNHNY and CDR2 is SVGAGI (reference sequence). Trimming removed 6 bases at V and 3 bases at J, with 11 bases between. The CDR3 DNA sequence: TGTGCCAGCAGCCAGCTAACCGAAGAGACCCAGTACTTC. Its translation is CASSQLTEETQYF.

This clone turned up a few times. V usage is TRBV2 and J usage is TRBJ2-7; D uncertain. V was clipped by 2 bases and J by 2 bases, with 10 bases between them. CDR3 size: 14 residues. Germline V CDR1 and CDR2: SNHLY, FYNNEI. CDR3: CASSEPIPTYEQYF. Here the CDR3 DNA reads TGTGCCAGCAGTGAACCCATACCCACCTACGAGCAGTACTTC. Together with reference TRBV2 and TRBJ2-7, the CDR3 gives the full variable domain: EPEVTQTPSHQVTQMGQEVILRCVPISNHLYFYWYRQILGQKVEFLVSFYNNEISEKSEIFDDQFSVERPDGSNFTLKIRSTKLEDSAMYFCASSEPIPTYEQYFGPGTRLTVT.

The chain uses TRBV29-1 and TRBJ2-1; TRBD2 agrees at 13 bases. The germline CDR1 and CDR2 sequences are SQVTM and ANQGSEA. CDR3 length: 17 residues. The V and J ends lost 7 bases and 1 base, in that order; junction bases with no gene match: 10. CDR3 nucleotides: TGCAGCGGGAACGGACTAGCGGGGGAAATGTCCTACAATGAGCAGTTCTTC. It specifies CSGNGLAGEMSYNEQFF.

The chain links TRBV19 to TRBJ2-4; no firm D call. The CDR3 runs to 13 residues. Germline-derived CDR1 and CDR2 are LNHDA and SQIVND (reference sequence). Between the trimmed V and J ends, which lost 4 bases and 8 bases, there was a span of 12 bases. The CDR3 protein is CASSSGTQDIQYF. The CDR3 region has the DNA TGTGCCAGTAGTAGTGGCACCCAGGACATTCAGTACTTC.

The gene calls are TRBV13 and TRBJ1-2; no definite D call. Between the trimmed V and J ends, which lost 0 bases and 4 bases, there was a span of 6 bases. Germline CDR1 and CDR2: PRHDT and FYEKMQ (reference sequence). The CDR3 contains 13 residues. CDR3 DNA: TGTGCCAGCAGCTTAGGGGGATTCTATGGCTACACCTTC. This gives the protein CASSLGGFYGYTF.

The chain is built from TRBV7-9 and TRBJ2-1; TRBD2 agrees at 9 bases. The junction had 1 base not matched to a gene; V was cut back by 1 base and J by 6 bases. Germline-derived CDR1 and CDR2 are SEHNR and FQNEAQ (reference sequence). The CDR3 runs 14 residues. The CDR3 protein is CASSLVAGVNEQFF. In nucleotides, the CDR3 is TGTGCCAGCAGCTTAGTAGCGGGGGTCAATGAGCAGTTCTTC.

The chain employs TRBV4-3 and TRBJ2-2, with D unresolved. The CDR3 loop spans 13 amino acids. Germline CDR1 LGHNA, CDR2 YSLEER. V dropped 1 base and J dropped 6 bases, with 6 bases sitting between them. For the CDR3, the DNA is TGCGCCAGCAGCCAAGGGGGTTCCGGGGAGCTGTTTTTT. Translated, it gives CASSQGGSGELFF.

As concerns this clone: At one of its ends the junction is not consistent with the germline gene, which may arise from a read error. The chain's CDR3 is CASSITGTGRAYF. As DNA, the CDR3 is TGTGCCAGTAGTATAACCGGGACAGGGAGGGCCTACTTC. The rearrangement joins TRBV19 to TRBJ1-2; 9 bases are shared with TRBD1. The germline CDR1 and CDR2 sequences are LNHDA and SQIVND (reference sequence). This CDR3 has 13 amino acids.